This T cell receptor beta chain was captured in a study of blood T cell repertoires in COVID-19. Background on the study: From the United States, Italy and Spain came samples of acute and convalescent COVID-19.

In the authors' workflow: Estimated nucleated cell counts came from reference gene primer amplification. Repertoires were generated with immunoSEQ multiplex PCR, while TCRdb's copy carries only in-frame clones and drops some. Clone size and the V and J calls come from that table; the DNA yielded D and trimming. The sample has 200,000 to 250,000 clones; around 88% are singletons. Participants, 18 to 89 years old, spanned 24 US areas. Participant-given clinical history determined each cohort assignment. The CDR3 is 12 residues long. Trimming took 8 bases from V and 4 from J, leaving 12 bases between them. Germline values: CDR1 MDHEN, CDR2 SYDVKM.

V is TRBV28 and J is TRBJ2-7, with a possible D match to TRBD2 (5 bases). Specimen: PBMCs or T cells enriched from blood (not recorded which). This clonotype originated in a woman between 50 and 59 years old who had recovered from COVID-19. The CDR3 DNA is TGTGCCAGCGGAGGACCGGGATACGAGCAGTACTTC. It encodes CASGGPGYEQYF.